Below are 10 T cell receptor gamma chains sequenced from a single sample in a study of gamma-delta T cells after stem cell transplantation. TCRdb called clones anew from the RT-PCR reads with CATT. The table has about 4,800 gamma-chain clones, approximately 20% seen once; the top ten hold approximately 3.5%. Sequenced input: gamma-delta T cells. Receptor source: a human donor. It is not recorded whose cells these are; they may come from a transplant donor.

This clone is medium-sized. This same CDR3 is encoded by further DNA sequences in the sample. The rearrangement joins TRGV3 to TRGJ1 or TRGJ2. CDR3 length: 13 residues. The germline CDR1 and CDR2 sequences are VTNTFY and YDVSTARD (reference sequence). V lost 0 bases to trimming and J lost 5 bases; unmatched junction nucleotides: 4. CDR3 in amino acids: CATWDRPNYKKLF. DNA for the CDR3: TGTGCCACCTGGGACAGGCCTAATTATAAGAAACTCTTT.

The chain is built from TRGV2 and TRGJ1 or TRGJ2. Per the germline V gene, CDR1 is EGSNGY and CDR2 is YDSYNSKV. V lost 0 bases to trimming and J lost 11 bases; unmatched junction nucleotides: 16. This CDR3 comprises 15 residues. The CDR3 sequence: CATWDGPDRPPEKLF. CDR3 nucleotide sequence: TGTGCCACCTGGGACGGGCCTGATCGCCCTCCTGAGAAACTCTTT.

This clone showed up just a few times. The chain is built from TRGV3 and TRGJ1 or TRGJ2. V shed 0 bases and J 12 bases; nucleotides not matched to a gene: 5. CDR1 VTNTFY and CDR2 YDVSTARD come from the germline V gene (reference sequence). This CDR3 contains 11 residues. The CDR3 is CATWDRRRKLF. The CDR3 DNA reads as TGTGCCACCTGGGACAGGCGTAGGAAACTCTTT.

This clone has just a few counts. This chain connects TRGV4 to TRGJ1 or TRGJ2. The CDR3 extends over 11 amino acids. With 5 bases clipped from V and 7 bases from J, the junction kept 5 bases outside the gene matches. Germline values: CDR1 EGSTGY, CDR2 YDSYTSSV. In DNA, the CDR3 is TGTGCCACCTGGGTAAAATATAAGAAACTCTTT. This codes for CATWVKYKKLF.

With respect to this clone: At one boundary the junction diverges from the germline segment, which might be a read error. This chain connects TRGV4 to TRGJ1 or TRGJ2. Germline CDR1 EGSTGY, CDR2 YDSYTSSV. The CDR3 is 13 amino acids. The CDR3, as DNA: TGTGCCACCTGGGATGGGCTTTATTATAAGGAACTCTTT. Amino acids: CATWDGLYYKELF.

This chain connects TRGV9 to TRGJP2. Per germline, CDR1 GITISATS and CDR2 ISYDGTV (reference sequence). Trimming removed 5 bases from V and 3 bases from J; junction bases left unmatched: 0. This CDR3 spans 12 amino acids. The CDR3 spells CALWGSDWIKTF. The CDR3, as DNA: TGTGCCTTGTGGGGTAGTGATTGGATCAAGACGTTT.

The chain is built from TRGV2 and TRGJ1 or TRGJ2. V was clipped by 5 bases and J by 8 bases; unmatched bases: 12. CDR1 is EGSNGY and CDR2 is YDSYNSKV in the germline V gene. CDR3 length: 13 residues. CDR3 DNA: TGTGCCACCTGGGTCTCGGACTGGAATAAGAAACTCTTT. Translated, it gives CATWVSDWNKKLF.

This chain connects TRGV3 to TRGJ1 or TRGJ2. The germline V gene encodes CDR1 VTNTFY and CDR2 YDVSTARD (reference sequence). The CDR3 runs to 15 residues. V was pared by 0 bases and J by 6 bases, with 11 bases of the junction left unmatched. CDR3 sequence: CATWDRRALVYKKLF. In DNA, the CDR3 is TGTGCCACCTGGGACAGGCGGGCCCTTGTTTATAAGAAACTCTTT.

In regard to this clone: The same CDR3 is also encoded by other DNA sequences in this sample. This chain joins TRGV8 and TRGJP2. The CDR3 covers 14 residues. The ends lost 3 bases at V and 5 bases at J; junction bases unmatched: 6. CDR1 and CDR2 (germline): VENAVY, YDSYNSRV. The CDR3 DNA reads as TGTGCCACCTGGGATCGAGGCAGTGATTGGATCAAGACGTTT. As protein: CATWDRGSDWIKTF.

Remarks on this clone: The germline gene is not matched at one end of the junction; a read error may be the cause. Other DNA sequences in the sample encode the same CDR3. This sequence joins TRGV9 and TRGJ1 or TRGJ2. The germline CDR1 and CDR2 sequences are GITISATS and ISYDGTV (reference sequence). CDR3 length equals 13 residues. Here the CDR3 reads CALWEVRYYKKLF. CDR3 sequence (DNA): TGTGCCTTATGGGAGGTTCGGTATTATAAGAAACTCTTT.